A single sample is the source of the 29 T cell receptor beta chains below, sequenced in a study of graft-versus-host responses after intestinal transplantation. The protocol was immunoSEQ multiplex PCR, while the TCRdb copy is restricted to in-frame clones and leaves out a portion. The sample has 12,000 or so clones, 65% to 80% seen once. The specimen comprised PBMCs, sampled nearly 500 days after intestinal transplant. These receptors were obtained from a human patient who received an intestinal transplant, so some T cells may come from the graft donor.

The CDR3: CASSVAGETQYF. In DNA, the CDR3 is TGTGCCAGCAGCGTAGCGGGAGAGACCCAGTACTTC. This chain joins TRBV9 and TRBJ2-5; D uncertain. This CDR3 has 12 amino acids. Trimming removed 0 bases from V and 4 bases from J, with 4 bases in between. Germline V gene sequence: CDR1 SGDLS, CDR2 YYNGEE.

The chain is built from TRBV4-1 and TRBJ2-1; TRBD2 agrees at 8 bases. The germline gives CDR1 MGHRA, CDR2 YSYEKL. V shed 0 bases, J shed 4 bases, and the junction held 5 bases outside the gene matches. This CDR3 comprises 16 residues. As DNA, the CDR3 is TGCGCCAGCAGCCAAGATTCCCAGCGGGGGTACAATGAGCAGTTCTTC. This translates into CASSQDSQRGYNEQFF.

The CDR3 reads CASSSRDSSYEQYF. The CDR3 nucleotides read TGTGCCAGCAGCTCCAGAGACAGCTCCTACGAGCAGTACTTC. J is TRBJ2-7 and V is TRBV5-7; D possibly corresponds to TRBD1 (5 bases). TRBV5-7 is an ORF, and what it does is uncertain. The V end lost 3 bases, the J end lost 0 bases, and 10 bases lay between the germline ends. The CDR3 is 14 residues long.

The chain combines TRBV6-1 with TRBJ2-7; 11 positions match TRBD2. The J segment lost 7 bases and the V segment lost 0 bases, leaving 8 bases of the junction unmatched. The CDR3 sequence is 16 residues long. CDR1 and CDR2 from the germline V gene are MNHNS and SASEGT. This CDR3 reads CASSEASGTSGLEQYF. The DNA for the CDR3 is TGTGCCAGCAGTGAAGCTTCCGGGACTAGCGGCTTAGAGCAGTACTTC.

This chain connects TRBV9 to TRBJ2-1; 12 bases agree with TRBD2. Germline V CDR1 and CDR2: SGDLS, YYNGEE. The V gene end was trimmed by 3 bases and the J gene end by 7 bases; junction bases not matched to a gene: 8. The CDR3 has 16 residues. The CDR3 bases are TGTGCCAGCAGCGCCTCCGGGACTAGCGGGTCTAATGAGCAGTTCTTC. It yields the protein CASSASGTSGSNEQFF.

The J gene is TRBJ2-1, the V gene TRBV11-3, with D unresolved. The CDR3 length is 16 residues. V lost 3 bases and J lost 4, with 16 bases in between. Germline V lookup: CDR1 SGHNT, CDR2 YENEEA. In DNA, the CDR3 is TGTGCCAGCAGCTTGAGCCCGATACTCCGATACAATGAGCAGTTCTTC. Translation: CASSLSPILRYNEQFF.

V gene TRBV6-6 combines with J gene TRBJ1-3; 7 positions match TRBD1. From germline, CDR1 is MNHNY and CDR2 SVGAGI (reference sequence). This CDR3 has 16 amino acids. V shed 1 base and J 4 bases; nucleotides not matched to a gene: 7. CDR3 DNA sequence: TGTGCCAGCAGTTACTACCTTACAGGGGTAGGAAACACCATATATTTT. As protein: CASSYYLTGVGNTIYF.

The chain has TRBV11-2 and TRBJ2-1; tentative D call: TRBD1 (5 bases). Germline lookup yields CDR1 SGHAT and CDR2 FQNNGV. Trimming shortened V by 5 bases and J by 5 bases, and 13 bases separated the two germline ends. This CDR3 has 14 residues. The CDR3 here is CASSPQGLDNEQFF. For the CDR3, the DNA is TGTGCCAGCAGCCCCCAGGGATTGGACAATGAGCAGTTCTTC.

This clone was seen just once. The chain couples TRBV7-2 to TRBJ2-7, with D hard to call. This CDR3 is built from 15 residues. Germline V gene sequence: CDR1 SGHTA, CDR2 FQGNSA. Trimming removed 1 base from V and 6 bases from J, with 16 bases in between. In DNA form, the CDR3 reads TGTGCCAGCAGCTTAGAGTCGTGGGCGTCTCTCGAGCAGTACTTC. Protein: CASSLESWASLEQYF. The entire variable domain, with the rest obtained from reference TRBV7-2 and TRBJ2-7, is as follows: GAGVSQSPSNKVTEKGKDVELRCDPISGHTALYWYRQSLGQGLEFLIYFQGNSAPDKSGLPSDRFSAERTGGSVSTLTIQRTQQEDSAVYLCASSLESWASLEQYFGPGTRLTVT.

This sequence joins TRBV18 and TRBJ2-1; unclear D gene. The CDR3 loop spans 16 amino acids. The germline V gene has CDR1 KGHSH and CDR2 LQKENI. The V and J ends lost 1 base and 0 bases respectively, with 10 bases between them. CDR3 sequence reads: CASSPQGGSSYNEQFF. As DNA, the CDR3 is TGTGCCAGCTCACCACAGGGCGGAAGCTCCTACAATGAGCAGTTCTTC.

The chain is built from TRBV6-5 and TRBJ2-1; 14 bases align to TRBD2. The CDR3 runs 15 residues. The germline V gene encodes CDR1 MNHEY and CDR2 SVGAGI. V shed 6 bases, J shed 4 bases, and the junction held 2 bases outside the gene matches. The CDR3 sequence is CASRGLAGAYNEQFF. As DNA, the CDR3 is TGTGCCAGCAGGGGACTAGCGGGGGCGTACAATGAGCAGTTCTTC.

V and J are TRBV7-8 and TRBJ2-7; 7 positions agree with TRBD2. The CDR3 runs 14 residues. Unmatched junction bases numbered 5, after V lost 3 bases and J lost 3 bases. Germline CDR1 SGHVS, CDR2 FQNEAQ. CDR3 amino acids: CASSFLGGNYEQYF. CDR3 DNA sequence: TGTGCCAGCAGCTTTTTGGGGGGGAACTACGAGCAGTACTTC.

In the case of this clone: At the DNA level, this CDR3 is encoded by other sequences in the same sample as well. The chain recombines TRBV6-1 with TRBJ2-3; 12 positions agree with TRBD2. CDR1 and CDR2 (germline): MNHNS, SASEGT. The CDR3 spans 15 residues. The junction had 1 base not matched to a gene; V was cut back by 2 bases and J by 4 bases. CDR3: CASSELAGGPDTQYF. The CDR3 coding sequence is TGTGCCAGCAGTGAACTAGCGGGAGGGCCAGATACGCAGTATTTT.

The CDR3 sequence is CASSPAGGDYGYTF. Written as DNA, the CDR3 is TGTGCCAGCTCCCCGGCAGGGGGCGACTATGGCTACACCTTC. The chain uses TRBV6-1 and TRBJ1-2, with 8 nucleotides matching TRBD1. CDR3 length: 14 amino acids. V lost 8 bases to trimming and J lost 3 bases; unmatched junction nucleotides: 8. The germline gives CDR1 MNHNS, CDR2 SASEGT.

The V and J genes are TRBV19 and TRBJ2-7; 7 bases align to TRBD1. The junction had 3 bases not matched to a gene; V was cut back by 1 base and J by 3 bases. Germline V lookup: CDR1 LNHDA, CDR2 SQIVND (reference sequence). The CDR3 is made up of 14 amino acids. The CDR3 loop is CASSIAGQDYEQYF. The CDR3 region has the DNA TGTGCCAGTAGTATAGCTGGACAGGACTACGAGCAGTACTTC.

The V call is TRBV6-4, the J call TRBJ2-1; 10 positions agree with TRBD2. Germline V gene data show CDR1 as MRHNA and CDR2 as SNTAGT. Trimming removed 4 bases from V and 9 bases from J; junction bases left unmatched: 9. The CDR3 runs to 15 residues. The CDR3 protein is CASSAVSSGSSEQFF. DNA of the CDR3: TGTGCCAGCAGTGCGGTGTCTAGCGGGAGTAGTGAGCAGTTCTTC.

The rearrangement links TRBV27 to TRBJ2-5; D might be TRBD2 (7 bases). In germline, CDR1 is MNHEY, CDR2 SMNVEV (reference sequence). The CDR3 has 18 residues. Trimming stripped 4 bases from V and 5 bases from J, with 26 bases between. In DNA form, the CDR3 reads TGTGCCAGCAGTTCATACGCCCTGGGGGGGCGGAGCGAGGAGACCCAGTACTTC. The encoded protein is CASSSYALGGRSEETQYF.

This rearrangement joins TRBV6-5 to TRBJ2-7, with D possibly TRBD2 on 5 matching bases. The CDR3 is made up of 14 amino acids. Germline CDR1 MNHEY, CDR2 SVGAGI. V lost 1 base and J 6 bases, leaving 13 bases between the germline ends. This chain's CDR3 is CASSYYRTRGEQYF. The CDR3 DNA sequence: TGTGCCAGCAGTTACTATCGAACCCGGGGCGAGCAGTACTTC.

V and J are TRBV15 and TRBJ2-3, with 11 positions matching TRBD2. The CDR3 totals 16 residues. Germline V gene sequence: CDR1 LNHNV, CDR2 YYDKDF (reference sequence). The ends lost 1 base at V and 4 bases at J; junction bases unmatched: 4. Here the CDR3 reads CATSRAGTSGSDTQYF. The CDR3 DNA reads TGTGCCACCAGCAGAGCCGGGACTAGCGGTTCAGATACGCAGTATTTT.

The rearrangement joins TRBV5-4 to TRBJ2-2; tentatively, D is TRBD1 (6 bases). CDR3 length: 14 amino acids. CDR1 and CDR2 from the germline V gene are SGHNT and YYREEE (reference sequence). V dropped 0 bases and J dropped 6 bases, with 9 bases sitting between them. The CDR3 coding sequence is TGTGCCAGCAGCTTGGGGGGGCTCCCCGGGGAGCTGTTTTTT. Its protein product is CASSLGGLPGELFF.

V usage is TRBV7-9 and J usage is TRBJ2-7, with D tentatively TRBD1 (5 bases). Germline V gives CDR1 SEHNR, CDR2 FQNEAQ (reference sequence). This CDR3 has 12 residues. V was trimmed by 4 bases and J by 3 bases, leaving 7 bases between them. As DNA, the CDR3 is TGTGCCAGCAGCTCAGGGATCTACGAGCAGTACTTC. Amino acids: CASSSGIYEQYF. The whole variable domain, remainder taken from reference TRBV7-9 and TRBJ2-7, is DTGVSQNPRHKITKRGQNVTFRCDPISEHNRLYWYRQTLGQGPEFLTYFQNEAQLEKSRLLSDRFSAERPKGSFSTLEIQRTEQGDSAMYLCASSSGIYEQYFGPGTRLTVT.

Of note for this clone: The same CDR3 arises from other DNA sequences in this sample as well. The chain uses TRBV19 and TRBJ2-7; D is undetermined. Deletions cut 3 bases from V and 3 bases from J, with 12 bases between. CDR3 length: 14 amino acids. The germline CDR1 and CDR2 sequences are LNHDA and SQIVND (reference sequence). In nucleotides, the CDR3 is TGTGCCAGTAGTATCACTGGCGGAATCTACGAGCAGTACTTC. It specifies CASSITGGIYEQYF.

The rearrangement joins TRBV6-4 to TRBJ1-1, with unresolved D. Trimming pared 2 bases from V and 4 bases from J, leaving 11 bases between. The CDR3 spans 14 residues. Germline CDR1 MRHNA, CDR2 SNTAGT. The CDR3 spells CASSDGEGSTEAFF. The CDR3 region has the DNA TGTGCCAGCAGTGACGGGGAAGGGAGCACTGAAGCTTTCTTT.

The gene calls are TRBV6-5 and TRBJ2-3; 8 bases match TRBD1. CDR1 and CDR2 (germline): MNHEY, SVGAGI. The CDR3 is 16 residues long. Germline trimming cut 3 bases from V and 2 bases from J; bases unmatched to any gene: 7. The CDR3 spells CASSYSQGVPTDTQYF. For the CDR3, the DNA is TGTGCCAGCAGTTATTCACAGGGGGTCCCCACAGATACGCAGTATTTT.

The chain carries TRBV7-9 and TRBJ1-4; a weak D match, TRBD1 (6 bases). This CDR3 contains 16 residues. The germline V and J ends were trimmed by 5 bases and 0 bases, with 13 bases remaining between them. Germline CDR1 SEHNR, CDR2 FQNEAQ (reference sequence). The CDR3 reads CASSPGHAATNEKLFF. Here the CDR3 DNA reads TGTGCCAGCAGCCCGGGACACGCCGCAACTAATGAAAAACTGTTTTTT.

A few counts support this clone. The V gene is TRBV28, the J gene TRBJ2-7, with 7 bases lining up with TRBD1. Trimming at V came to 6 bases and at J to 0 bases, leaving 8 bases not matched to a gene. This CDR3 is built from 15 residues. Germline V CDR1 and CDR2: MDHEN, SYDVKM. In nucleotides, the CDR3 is TGTGCCAGCAGGACCGGGACAGAGAGCTCCTACGAGCAGTACTTC. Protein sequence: CASRTGTESSYEQYF.

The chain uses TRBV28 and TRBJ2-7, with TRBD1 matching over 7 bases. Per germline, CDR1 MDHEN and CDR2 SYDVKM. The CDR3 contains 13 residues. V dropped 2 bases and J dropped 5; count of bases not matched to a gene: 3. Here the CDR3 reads CASSLGQVDEQYF. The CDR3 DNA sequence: TGTGCCAGCAGTTTAGGACAGGTAGACGAGCAGTACTTC.

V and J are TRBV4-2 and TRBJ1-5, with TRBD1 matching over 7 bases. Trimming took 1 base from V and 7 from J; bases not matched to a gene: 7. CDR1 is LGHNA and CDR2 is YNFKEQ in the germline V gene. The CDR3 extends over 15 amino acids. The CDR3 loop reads CASSQGLRGAQPQHF. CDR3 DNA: TGTGCCAGCAGCCAAGGGCTCAGGGGGGCCCAGCCCCAGCATTTT.

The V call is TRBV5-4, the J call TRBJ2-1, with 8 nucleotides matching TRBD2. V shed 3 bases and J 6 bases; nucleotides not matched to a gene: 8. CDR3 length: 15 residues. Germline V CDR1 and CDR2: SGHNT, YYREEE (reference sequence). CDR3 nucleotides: TGTGCCAGCAGCTCGCGCGCGGGACTAGGCAATGAGCAGTTCTTC. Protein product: CASSSRAGLGNEQFF.